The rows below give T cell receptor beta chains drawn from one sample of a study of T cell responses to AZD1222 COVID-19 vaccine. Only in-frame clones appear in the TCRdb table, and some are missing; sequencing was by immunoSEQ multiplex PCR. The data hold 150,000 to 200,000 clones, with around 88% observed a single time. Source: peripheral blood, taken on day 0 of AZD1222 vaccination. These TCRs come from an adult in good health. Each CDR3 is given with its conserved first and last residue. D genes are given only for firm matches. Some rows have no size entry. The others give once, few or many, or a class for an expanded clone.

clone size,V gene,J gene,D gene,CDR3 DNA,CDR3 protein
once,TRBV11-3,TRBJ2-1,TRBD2,TGTGCCAGCAGCTCCCTAGCGGGGGGGAACAATGAGCAGTTCTTC,CASSSLAGGNNEQFF
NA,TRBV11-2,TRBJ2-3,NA,TGTGCCAGCAGCCCTTCCACAGATACGCAGTATTTT,CASSPSTDTQYF
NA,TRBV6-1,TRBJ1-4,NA,TGTGCCAGCAGTGAAGCCAAGGGGCAAAAACTGTTTTTT,CASSEAKGQKLFF
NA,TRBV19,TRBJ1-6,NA,TGTGCCAGTAGTATGGAGGGGGGACCCCAAGGATCCCTCCACTTT,CASSMEGGPQGSLHF
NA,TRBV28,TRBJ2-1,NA,TGTGCCAGCAGTTCGACAGGTAGTGTGGACAGCTCCTACAATGAGCAGTTCTTC,CASSSTGSVDSSYNEQFF
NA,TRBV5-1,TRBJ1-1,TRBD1,TGCGCCAGCAGCTTGGACGGGGGACAGGGGCGGAACACTGAAGCTTTCTTT,CASSLDGGQGRNTEAFF
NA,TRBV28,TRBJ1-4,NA,TGTGCCAGCAGTTTATCTTCAGGCCGGGAAAAACTGTTTTTT,CASSLSSGREKLFF
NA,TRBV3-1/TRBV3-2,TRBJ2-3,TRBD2,TGTGCCAGCAGCCAAGCTCTAGCGGTTAACACAGATACGCAGTATTTT,CASSQALAVNTDTQYF
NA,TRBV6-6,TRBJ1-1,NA,TGTGCCAGCAGTCAAATCGCTGGTGTAGGCACTGAAGCTTTCTTT,CASSQIAGVGTEAFF
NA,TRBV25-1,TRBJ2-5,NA,TGTGCCAGCAGTGAACACCGGGCCGGGGAGACCCAGTACTTC,CASSEHRAGETQYF
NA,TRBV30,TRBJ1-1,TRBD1,TGTGCCTGGAGTAGGGCGTCAGGGGGCCTGAACACTGAAGCTTTCTTT,CAWSRASGGLNTEAFF
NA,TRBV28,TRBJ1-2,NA,TGTGCCAGCAGTTTATTAGGACCGGGACGGGGTAACTATGGCTACACCTTC,CASSLLGPGRGNYGYTF
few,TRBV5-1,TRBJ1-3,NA,TGCGCCAGCAGACCGGGTTCTAGCTCTGGAAACACCATATATTTT,CASRPGSSSGNTIYF
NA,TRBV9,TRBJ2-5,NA,TGTGCCAGCAGCGTAGAGGTCACCGCGCAGGAGACCCAGTACTTC,CASSVEVTAQETQYF
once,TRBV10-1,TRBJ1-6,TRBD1,TGCGCCAGCAGTGCCCGGACAGGGAAGAATTCACCCCTCCACTTT,CASSARTGKNSPLHF